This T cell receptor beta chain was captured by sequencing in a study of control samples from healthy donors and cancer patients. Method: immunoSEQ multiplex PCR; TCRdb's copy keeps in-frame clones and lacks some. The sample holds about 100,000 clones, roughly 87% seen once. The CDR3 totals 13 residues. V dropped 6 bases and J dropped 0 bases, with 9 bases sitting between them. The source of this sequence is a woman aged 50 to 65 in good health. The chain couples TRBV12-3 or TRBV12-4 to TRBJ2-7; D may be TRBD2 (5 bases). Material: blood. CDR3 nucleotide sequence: TGTGCCAGCAGCCACGGGATCTCCTACGAGCAGTACTTC. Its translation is CASSHGISYEQYF.